This T cell receptor (beta chain) was obtained from a study of Graves' ophthalmopathy and Graves' hyperthyroidism. RNA transcripts were the template, and TCR beta CDR3 regions were amplified from them. HTBI primers were used in a first-round RT-PCR, which preceded a second-round multiplex PCR. TCRdb ran MiXCR on the multiplex PCR reads and lists one entry per CDR3 protein. Among about 590,000 distinct CDR3 sequences listed, about two fifths were seen once. This clonotype was picked up many times. This CDR3 region has 14 residues. Deletions cut 2 bases from V and 7 bases from J, with 9 bases between. Per germline, CDR1 MNHEY and CDR2 SVGAGI.

The chain uses TRBV6-5 and TRBJ1-6; TRBD1 might be the D (6 bases). The receptor was isolated from an adult man with Graves' hyperthyroidism. Input material: peripheral blood or thyroid tissue (not recorded which). The CDR3 sequence is CASSYATGNSPLHF. The CDR3, as DNA: TGTGCCAGCAGTTACGCCACAGGGAATTCACCCCTCCACTTT.